Listed below are T cell receptor beta chains from one sample, sequenced in a study of blood T cell repertoires in COVID-19. Profiled with immunoSEQ multiplex PCR; TCRdb holds only in-frame clones, not every one. This table has a few hundred thousand clones, 80% to 85% appearing once. Specimen: PBMCs or T cells enriched from blood (not recorded which). The receptors were gathered from a woman aged 50 to 60 who had recovered from COVID-19. CDR3s include the opening cysteine and the closing phenylalanine or tryptophan. The D gene is left open where the match is weak. Expanded clones are given a class, and other clones once, few, many or no size at all.

d_gene: .
v_gene: TRBV6-2/TRBV6-3
len: 15
abundance: few
j_gene: TRBJ1-2
CDR3aa: CASSYLRTAIGGYTF
CDR3nt: TGTGCCAGCAGTTACTTAAGGACAGCGATTGGGGGCTACACCTTC

d_gene: .
v_gene: TRBV7-9
len: 17
abundance: .
j_gene: TRBJ1-4
CDR3aa: CASSFARSGQGREKLFF
CDR3nt: TGTGCCAGCAGCTTTGCAAGATCGGGACAAGGAAGGGAAAAACTGTTTTTT

d_gene: .
v_gene: TRBV12-3/TRBV12-4
len: 13
abundance: once
j_gene: TRBJ1-1
CDR3aa: CASSLSSPTEAFF
CDR3nt: TGTGCCAGCAGTTTAAGCTCTCCCACTGAAGCTTTCTTT

d_gene: .
v_gene: TRBV5-5
len: 14
abundance: .
j_gene: TRBJ1-2
CDR3aa: CASSRGSDDYGYTF
CDR3nt: TGTGCCAGCAGCCGGGGTTCCGACGACTATGGCTACACCTTC

d_gene: .
v_gene: TRBV2
len: 14
abundance: .
j_gene: TRBJ1-1
CDR3aa: CASTENAGLAEAFF
CDR3nt: TGTGCCAGCACAGAAAACGCGGGTTTGGCTGAAGCTTTCTTT

d_gene: .
v_gene: TRBV2
len: 14
abundance: .
j_gene: TRBJ1-2
CDR3aa: CASSTQRQFYGYTF
CDR3nt: TGTGCCAGCAGTACACAAAGACAGTTCTATGGCTACACCTTC

d_gene: TRBD2
v_gene: TRBV4-2
len: 17
abundance: .
j_gene: TRBJ2-5
CDR3aa: CASSQNAGTRGSETQYF
CDR3nt: TGTGCCAGCAGCCAAAACGCCGGGACTAGGGGCTCAGAGACCCAGTACTTC

d_gene: TRBD1
v_gene: TRBV7-2
len: 20
abundance: .
j_gene: TRBJ1-6
CDR3aa: CASSLAGVVQGDLSSSPLHF
CDR3nt: TGTGCCAGCAGCTTAGCAGGGGTAGTCCAGGGGGATTTAAGTAGTTCACCCCTCCACTTT

d_gene: TRBD2
v_gene: TRBV5-5
len: 15
abundance: .
j_gene: TRBJ2-1
CDR3aa: CASSPGLAGETEQFF
CDR3nt: TGTGCCAGCAGCCCCGGACTAGCGGGAGAAACTGAGCAGTTCTTC

d_gene: TRBD1
v_gene: TRBV27
len: 15
abundance: .
j_gene: TRBJ2-7
CDR3aa: CASWTDRGPSYEQYF
CDR3nt: TGTGCCAGCTGGACCGACAGGGGACCCTCCTACGAGCAGTACTTC

d_gene: TRBD1
v_gene: TRBV6-5
len: 13
abundance: .
j_gene: TRBJ1-4
CDR3aa: CASYRGAGEKLFF
CDR3nt: TGTGCCAGCTACAGGGGGGCAGGTGAAAAACTGTTTTTT

d_gene: .
v_gene: TRBV6-4
len: 15
abundance: few
j_gene: TRBJ2-1
CDR3aa: CASSEQGSGRNEQFF
CDR3nt: TGTGCCAGCAGTGAACAGGGCTCGGGGCGTAATGAGCAGTTCTTC

d_gene: TRBD1
v_gene: TRBV19
len: 14
abundance: .
j_gene: TRBJ1-5
CDR3aa: CASSIGQGPQPQHF
CDR3nt: TGTGCCAGTAGTATAGGACAGGGTCCTCAGCCCCAGCATTTT

d_gene: .
v_gene: TRBV7-8
len: 12
abundance: .
j_gene: TRBJ2-7
CDR3aa: CASSSSGLIAYF
CDR3nt: TGTGCCAGCAGCTCCTCAGGTCTGATTGCGTACTTC

d_gene: .
v_gene: TRBV3-1/TRBV3-2
len: 15
abundance: .
j_gene: TRBJ2-5
CDR3aa: CASSLLIAIQETQYF
CDR3nt: TGTGCCAGCAGCCTTCTGATAGCAATCCAAGAGACCCAGTACTTC